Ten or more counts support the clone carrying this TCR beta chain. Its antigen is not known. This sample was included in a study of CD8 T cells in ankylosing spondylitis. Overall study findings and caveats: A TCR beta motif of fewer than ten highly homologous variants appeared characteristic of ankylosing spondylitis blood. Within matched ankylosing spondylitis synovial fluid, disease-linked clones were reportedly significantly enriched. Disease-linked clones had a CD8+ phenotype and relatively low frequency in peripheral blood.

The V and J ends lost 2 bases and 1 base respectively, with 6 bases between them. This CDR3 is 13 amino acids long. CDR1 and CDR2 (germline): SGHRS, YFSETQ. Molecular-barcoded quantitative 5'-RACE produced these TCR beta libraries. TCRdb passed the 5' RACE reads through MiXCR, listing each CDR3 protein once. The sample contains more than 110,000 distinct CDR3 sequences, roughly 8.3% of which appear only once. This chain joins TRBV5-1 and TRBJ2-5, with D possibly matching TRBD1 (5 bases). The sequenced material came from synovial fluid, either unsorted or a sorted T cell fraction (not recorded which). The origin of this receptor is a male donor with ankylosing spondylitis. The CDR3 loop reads CASSFDSQETQYF. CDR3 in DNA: TGCGCCAGCAGCTTCGACAGCCAAGAGACCCAGTACTTC.